This TCR beta chain was recovered during a study of blood T cell repertoires in COVID-19. Repertoires were generated with immunoSEQ multiplex PCR, while TCRdb's copy carries only in-frame clones and drops some. The sample has approximately 480,000 clones; about 90% are singletons. Trimming at V came to 1 base and at J to 8 bases, leaving 11 bases not matched to a gene. There are 16 residues in the CDR3. Germline V gives CDR1 SEHNR, CDR2 FQNEAQ (reference sequence). V and J are TRBV7-9 and TRBJ1-1, with TRBD1 matching 9 bases. Sequencing was carried out using PBMCs or T cells enriched from blood (not recorded which). The receptor was isolated from a woman younger than 30 who had recovered from COVID-19. The CDR3 here is CASSLGVGQGLSEAFF. CDR3 DNA sequence: TGTGCCAGCAGCTTAGGGGTAGGACAGGGGCTCTCGGAAGCTTTCTTT.